These T cell receptor beta chains were read from a single sample in a study of blood T cell repertoires in COVID-19. The method was immunoSEQ multiplex PCR; TCRdb's version includes in-frame clones alone and lacks a portion of them. The sample gives 130,000 to 150,000 clones, roughly four fifths of which show up once; about 8% is in the top ten. Sequenced material: peripheral blood. The source of these receptors is a human donor with acute or convalescent COVID-19. The donor label of this sample is uncertain. CDR3s include the opening cysteine and the closing phenylalanine or tryptophan. A D gene is named only where the DNA matches it firmly. Clone size appears in some rows only: once, few, many, or a class for an expanded clone.

length	V	D	J	size	DNA	CDR3
11	TRBV5-1	TRBD2	TRBJ2-7	NA	TGCGCCAGCAGCAATAGCGGGGGGAAGTACTTC	CASSNSGGKYF
14	TRBV19	NA	TRBJ1-5	NA	TGTGCCAGTAGAAGGGGGGGGGCAGGTCAGCCCCAGCATTTT	CASRRGGAGQPQHF
13	TRBV27	NA	TRBJ2-1	NA	TGTGCCAGCAGTACCGCGGGGCCCCATGAGCAGTTCTTC	CASSTAGPHEQFF
11	TRBV29-1	NA	TRBJ1-1	NA	TGCAGCGTTGGGGAGAGGCTGGCAGCTTTCTTT	CSVGERLAAFF
15	TRBV5-1	NA	TRBJ1-1	NA	TGCGCCAGCAGCTTGACCACGGTGAGAAACACTGAAGCTTTCTTT	CASSLTTVRNTEAFF
15	TRBV2	NA	TRBJ1-1	NA	TGTGCCAGCAGTGAAGCGCGGGCAGTGAACACTGAAGCTTTCTTT	CASSEARAVNTEAFF
15	TRBV24-1	TRBD1	TRBJ2-3	NA	TGTGCCACCAGTGATTCCAGGGGGTCTGGAGATACGCAGTATTTT	CATSDSRGSGDTQYF
15	TRBV9	TRBD1	TRBJ1-3	NA	TGTGCCAGCAGCGTAAACAGGGGGAGTGGAAACACCATATATTTT	CASSVNRGSGNTIYF
14	TRBV14	TRBD1	TRBJ1-1	few	TGTGCCAGCAGCCATGGACAGGGGTGGACTGAAGCTTTCTTT	CASSHGQGWTEAFF
14	TRBV19	TRBD1	TRBJ2-2	NA	TGTGCCAGTAGAACAGGGGGCCACACCGGGGAGCTGTTTTTT	CASRTGGHTGELFF
17	TRBV9	NA	TRBJ1-3	NA	TGTGCCAGCAGCGCCTTCGAGGTCCAAACCCCTGGAAACACCATATATTTT	CASSAFEVQTPGNTIYF
14	TRBV24-1	NA	TRBJ1-5	NA	TGTGCCACCAGTAAAGAGGGGGGCAATCAGCCCCAGCATTTT	CATSKEGGNQPQHF
16	TRBV3-1/TRBV3-2	NA	TRBJ2-2	NA	TGTGCCAGCAGCCAAGGTGTAGGGAGTAACACCGGGGAGCTGTTTTTT	CASSQGVGSNTGELFF
15	TRBV18	TRBD1	TRBJ2-1	NA	TGTGCCAGCTCACCATTAGAACAGGGGGACAATGAGCAGTTCTTC	CASSPLEQGDNEQFF
15	TRBV12-5	TRBD1	TRBJ1-4	NA	TGTGCTAGTGGTTTAGGACAGGGAGGTTATGAAAAACTGTTTTTT	CASGLGQGGYEKLFF
17	TRBV3-1/TRBV3-2	TRBD2	TRBJ2-1	NA	TGTGCCAGCAGCCCCGGACTAGCGGAAAGCTCCTACAATGAGCAGTTCTTC	CASSPGLAESSYNEQFF
14	TRBV19	TRBD2	TRBJ2-1	NA	TGTGCCAGTAGTACGGGACTAGGAATGGCTGAGCAGTTCTTC	CASSTGLGMAEQFF
13	TRBV5-8	NA	TRBJ1-5	NA	TGTGCCAGCAGCTTGGTGGCTAATCAGCCCCAGCATTTT	CASSLVANQPQHF
13	TRBV5-1	NA	TRBJ1-5	few	TGCGCCAGCAGCGGGGGGGACAATCAGCCCCAGCATTTT	CASSGGDNQPQHF
14	TRBV3-1/TRBV3-2	NA	TRBJ1-2	NA	TGTGCCAGCAGCCAAGATTCTCAGGGTCGGGGCTACACCTTC	CASSQDSQGRGYTF
16	TRBV24-1	TRBD1	TRBJ1-5	NA	TGTGCCACCAGTGACCCTGAGACAGGGGACGGTCAGCCCCAGCATTTT	CATSDPETGDGQPQHF
15	TRBV4-2	NA	TRBJ1-1	NA	TGTGCCAGCAGCCAAGATCTCAGGGAGAACACTGAAGCTTTCTTT	CASSQDLRENTEAFF
11	TRBV9	NA	TRBJ2-1	NA	TGTGCCAGCAGCCCAGGGAATGAGCAGTTCTTC	CASSPGNEQFF
13	TRBV2	TRBD1	TRBJ1-4	NA	TGTGCCAGCAATGGACAGGGTGAAGAAAAACTGTTTTTT	CASNGQGEEKLFF
15	TRBV7-9	TRBD1	TRBJ1-1	NA	TGTGCCAGCACCCTATTTGGGACAGGGGGCACTGAAGCTTTCTTT	CASTLFGTGGTEAFF
15	TRBV7-9	NA	TRBJ2-2	NA	TGTGCCAGCAGCCGAGGCAGGGGTGGAACCGGGGAGCTGTTTTTT	CASSRGRGGTGELFF
13	TRBV19	NA	TRBJ1-5	few	TGTGCCAGTAGTATAGATCTAGGCCAGCCCCAGCATTTT	CASSIDLGQPQHF